The rows below give T cell receptor beta chains drawn from one sample of a study of shared clonotypes between healthy human individuals. Generated by immunoSEQ multiplex PCR, the TCRdb table keeps only in-frame clones and is missing some. The repertoire includes about 700,000 clones, approximately 79% of them detected once, and 1.5% to 2% sits in the top ten. The sequencing input was memory CD4+ T cells sorted from blood. Receptors originate from a woman younger than 45 in good health. CDR3s include the opening cysteine and the closing phenylalanine or tryptophan. D genes are given only for firm matches. Expanded clones are given a class, and other clones once, few, many or no size at all.

>TRBV4-1|TRBJ1-4|few|.|13
CASSQDLIDSPLF
TGCGCCAGCAGCCAAGATCTAATAGACAGTCCCCTTTTT
>TRBV28|TRBJ1-3|.|.|13
CASIEGSGNTIYF
TGTGCCAGCATTGAGGGGTCTGGAAACACCATATATTTT
>TRBV6-1|TRBJ1-5|few|TRBD1|13
CAGGTGPNQPQHF
TGTGCCGGAGGGACAGGGCCGAATCAGCCCCAGCATTTT
>TRBV19|TRBJ1-1|few|.|14
CASSISRENTEAFF
TGTGCCAGTAGTATTAGCAGAGAGAACACTGAAGCTTTCTTT
>TRBV19|TRBJ2-1|.|.|15
CASSLTDTPYNEQFF
TGTGCCAGTAGTCTGACCGATACGCCTTACAATGAGCAGTTCTTC
>TRBV9|TRBJ2-1|.|TRBD2|16
CASSAFSGLADNEQFF
TGTGCCAGCAGCGCATTTTCGGGACTAGCGGACAATGAGCAGTTCTTC
>TRBV28|TRBJ1-6|.|.|13
CASSLFRGSPLHF
TGTGCCAGCAGTTTATTTCGGGGATCACCCCTCCACTTT
>TRBV2|TRBJ2-2|.|.|12
CASTGDHGELFF
TGTGCCAGCACAGGGGATCACGGGGAGCTGTTTTTT
>TRBV10-2|TRBJ1-5|.|TRBD1|20
CASSESGFVYRGNSNQPQHF
TGCGCCAGCAGTGAGTCGGGGTTCGTCTACAGGGGGAATAGCAATCAGCCCCAGCATTTT
>TRBV4-2|TRBJ2-5|.|TRBD2|15
CASSQDGIAGETQYF
TGTGCCAGCAGCCAAGATGGGATAGCGGGAGAGACCCAGTACTTC
>TRBV4-2|TRBJ1-1|.|.|16
CASSQGLPRQGGEAFF
TGTGCCAGCAGCCAAGGACTCCCCCGGCAGGGAGGGGAAGCTTTCTTT
>TRBV11-2|TRBJ2-2|.|TRBD1|16
CASSLQTGSGTGELFF
TGTGCCAGCAGCTTGCAGACAGGGTCCGGCACCGGGGAGCTGTTTTTT